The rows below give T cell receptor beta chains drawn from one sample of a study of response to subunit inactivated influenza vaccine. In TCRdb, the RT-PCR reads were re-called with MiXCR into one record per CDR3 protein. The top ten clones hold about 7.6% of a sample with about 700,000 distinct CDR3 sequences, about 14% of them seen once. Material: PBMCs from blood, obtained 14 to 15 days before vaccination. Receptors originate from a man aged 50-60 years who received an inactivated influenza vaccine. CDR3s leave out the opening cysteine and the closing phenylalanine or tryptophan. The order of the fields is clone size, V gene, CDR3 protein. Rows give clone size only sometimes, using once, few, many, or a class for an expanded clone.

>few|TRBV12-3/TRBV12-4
ASSFNGRAGELF
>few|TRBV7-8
ASTLGGRTDTQY
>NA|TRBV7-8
ASSFPDRPNTEAF
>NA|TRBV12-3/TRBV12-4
ASSLRYRGSNTGELF
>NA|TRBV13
ASSLTQGAADGYT
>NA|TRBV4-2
AMSPGVPDTQY
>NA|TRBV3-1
ASSQVRDTQY
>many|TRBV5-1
ASSLAYAGVGYEQY
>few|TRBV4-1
ASSQVETAYEQY
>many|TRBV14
ASSQASGRSGNEQF
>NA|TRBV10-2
ASSATAYEQY
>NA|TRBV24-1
ATSAQDSQQY
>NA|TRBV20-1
SALRQGKNPGANVLT
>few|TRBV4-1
ASSQAGRYGYT
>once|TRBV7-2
ASSLAWRVRRSNYGYT
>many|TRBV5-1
ASSLPGQDNEQF
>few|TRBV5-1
ASSLGDSLSEQY
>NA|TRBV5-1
ASSVGSGSLYNEQF
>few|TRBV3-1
ASSQSSGAAYEQY
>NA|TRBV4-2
ASSQDQGSSNYGYT
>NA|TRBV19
ANRTIDGFSYEQY
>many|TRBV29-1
SGDRQGQETQY
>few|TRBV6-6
ASSPTDDRQF
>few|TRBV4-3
ASSQEKGLTYEQY
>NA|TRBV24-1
ATSDLPDTTQY
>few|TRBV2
ASNPLAGVSEQY
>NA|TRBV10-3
AISELVGPGETQY
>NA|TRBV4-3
ASSPSGSGGRESQY
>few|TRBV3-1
ASRQRGGRNEQF
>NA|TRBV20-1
SASRAGVQNEQF
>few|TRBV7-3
ASSLWASGNGDSEQF
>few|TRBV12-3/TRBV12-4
AIMGWGTGNTIY
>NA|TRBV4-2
ASSNAGGPASTDTQY
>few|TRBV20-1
SADRDLGGNEQF
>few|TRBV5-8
ASNGVSAYEQY
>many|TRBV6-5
ASSYSRQGLGNEQY
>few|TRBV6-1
ASSRWLDQGPGYNEQF
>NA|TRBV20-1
SASPQGSNQPQH
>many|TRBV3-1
ASSHHLKGGTEAF
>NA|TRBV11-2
ASSLGSDRADTQY
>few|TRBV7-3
ASSFGPPITDTQY
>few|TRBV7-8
ASSLASLSNQPQH
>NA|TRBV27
ASSLLGGANVLT
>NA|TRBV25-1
ASSGEGFNYGYT
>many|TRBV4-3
ASSPSSGSLTGELF
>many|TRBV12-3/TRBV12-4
ASSFDRGHNEQF
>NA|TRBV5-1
ASSRGTSGGPGTDTQY
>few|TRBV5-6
ASKRWGSNQPQH
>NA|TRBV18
ASSPQQGLAGAETQY
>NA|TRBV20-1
SARSLVVRTGEETQY
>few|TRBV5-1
ASSFNREGTDTQY
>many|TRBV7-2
ASSLDSSGANVLT
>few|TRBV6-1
ASRGQHQAGGYEQY
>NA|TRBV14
ASTPGLPRRTSGRSPHNNEQF
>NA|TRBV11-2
ASSGVKRGNEQF